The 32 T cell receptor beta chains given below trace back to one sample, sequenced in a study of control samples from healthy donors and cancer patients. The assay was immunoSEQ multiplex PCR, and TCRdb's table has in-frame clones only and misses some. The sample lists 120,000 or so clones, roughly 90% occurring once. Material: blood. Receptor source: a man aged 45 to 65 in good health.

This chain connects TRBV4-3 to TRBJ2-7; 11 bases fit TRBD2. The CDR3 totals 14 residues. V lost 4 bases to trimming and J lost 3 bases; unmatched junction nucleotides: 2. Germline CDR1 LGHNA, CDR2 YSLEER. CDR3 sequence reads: CASSLGTSGYEQYF. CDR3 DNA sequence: TGCGCCAGCAGCCTTGGGACTAGCGGCTACGAGCAGTACTTC.

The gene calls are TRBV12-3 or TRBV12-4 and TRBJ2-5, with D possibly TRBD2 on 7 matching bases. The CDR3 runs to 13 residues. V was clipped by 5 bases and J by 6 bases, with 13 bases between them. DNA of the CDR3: TGTGCCAGCAGTCCAGGGGAGGGAAAGACCCAGTACTTC. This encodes CASSPGEGKTQYF.

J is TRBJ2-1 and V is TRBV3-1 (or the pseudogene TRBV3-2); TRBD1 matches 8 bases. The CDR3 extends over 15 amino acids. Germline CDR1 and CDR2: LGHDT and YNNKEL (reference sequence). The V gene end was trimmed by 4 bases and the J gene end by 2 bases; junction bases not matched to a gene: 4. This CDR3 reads CASSRRQGTYNEQFF. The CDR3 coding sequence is TGTGCCAGCAGCCGTCGACAGGGGACCTACAATGAGCAGTTCTTC.

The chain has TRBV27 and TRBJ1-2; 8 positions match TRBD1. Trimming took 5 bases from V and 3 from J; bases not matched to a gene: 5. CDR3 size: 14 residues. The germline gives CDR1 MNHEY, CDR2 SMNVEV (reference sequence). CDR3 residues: CASSGDRGHYGYTF. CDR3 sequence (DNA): TGTGCCAGCAGTGGCGACAGGGGTCACTATGGCTACACCTTC.

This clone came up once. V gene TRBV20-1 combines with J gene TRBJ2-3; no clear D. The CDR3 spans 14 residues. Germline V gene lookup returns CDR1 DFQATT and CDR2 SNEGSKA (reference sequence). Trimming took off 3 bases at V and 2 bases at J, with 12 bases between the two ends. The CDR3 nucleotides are TGCAGTGCTAGTTTTGCTGGTCCCACAGATACGCAGTATTTT. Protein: CSASFAGPTDTQYF.

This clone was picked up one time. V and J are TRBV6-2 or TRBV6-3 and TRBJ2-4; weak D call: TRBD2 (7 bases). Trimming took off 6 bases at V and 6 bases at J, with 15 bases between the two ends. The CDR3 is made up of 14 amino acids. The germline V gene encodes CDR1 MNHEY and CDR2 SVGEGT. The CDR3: CASSPGGPGNIQYF. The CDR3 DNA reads TGTGCCAGCAGCCCCGGGGGGCCGGGAAACATTCAGTACTTC.

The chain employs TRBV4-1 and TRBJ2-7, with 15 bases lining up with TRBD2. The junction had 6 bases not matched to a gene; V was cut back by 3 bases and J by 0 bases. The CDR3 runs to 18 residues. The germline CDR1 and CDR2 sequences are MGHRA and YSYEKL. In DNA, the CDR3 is TGCGCCAGCAGCCAGCAGGGACTAGCGGGGGGAAGCTCCTACGAGCAGTACTTC. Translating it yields CASSQQGLAGGSSYEQYF.

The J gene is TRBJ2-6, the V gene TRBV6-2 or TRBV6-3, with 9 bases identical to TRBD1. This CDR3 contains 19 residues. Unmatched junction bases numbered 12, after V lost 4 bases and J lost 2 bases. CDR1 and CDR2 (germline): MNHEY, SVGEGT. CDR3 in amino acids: CASSSGQGNYPPGANVLTF. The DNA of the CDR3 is TGTGCCAGCAGTTCTGGACAGGGGAATTACCCTCCTGGGGCCAACGTCCTGACTTTC.

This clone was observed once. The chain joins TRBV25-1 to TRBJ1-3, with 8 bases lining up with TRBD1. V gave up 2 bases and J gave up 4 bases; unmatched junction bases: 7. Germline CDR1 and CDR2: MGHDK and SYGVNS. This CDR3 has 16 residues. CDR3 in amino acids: CASSEDGTGGGNTIYF. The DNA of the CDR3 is TGTGCCAGCAGTGAAGACGGGACAGGAGGGGGAAACACCATATATTTT.

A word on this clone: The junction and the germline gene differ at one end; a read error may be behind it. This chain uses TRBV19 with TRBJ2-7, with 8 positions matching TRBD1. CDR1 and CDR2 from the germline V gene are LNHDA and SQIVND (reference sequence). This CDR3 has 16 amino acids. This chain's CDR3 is CASSNSRTGFSHEQYF. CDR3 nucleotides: TGTGCCAGTAGTAACTCAAGGACAGGGTTCTCCCACGAGCAGTACTTC.

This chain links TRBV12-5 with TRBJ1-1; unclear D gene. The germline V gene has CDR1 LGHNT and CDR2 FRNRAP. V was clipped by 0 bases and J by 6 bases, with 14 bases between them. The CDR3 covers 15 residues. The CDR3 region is CASGLVLGNNAEAFF. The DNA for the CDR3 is TGTGCTAGTGGTTTGGTACTAGGGAATAACGCTGAAGCTTTCTTT.

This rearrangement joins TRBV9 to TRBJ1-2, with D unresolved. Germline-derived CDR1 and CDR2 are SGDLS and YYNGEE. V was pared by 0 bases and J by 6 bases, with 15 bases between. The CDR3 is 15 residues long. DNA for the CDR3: TGTGCCAGCAGCGTAGAAGGGTCGGGGTTCCATGGCTACACCTTC. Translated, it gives CASSVEGSGFHGYTF.

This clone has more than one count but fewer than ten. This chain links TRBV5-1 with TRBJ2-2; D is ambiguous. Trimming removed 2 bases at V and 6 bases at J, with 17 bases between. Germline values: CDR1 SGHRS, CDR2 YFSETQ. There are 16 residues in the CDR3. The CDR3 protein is CASSLTVDPNAGELFF. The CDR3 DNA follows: TGCGCCAGCAGCTTAACGGTCGACCCCAACGCCGGGGAGCTGTTTTTT. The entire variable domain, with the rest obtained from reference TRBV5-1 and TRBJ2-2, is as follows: KAGVTQTPRYLIKTRGQQVTLSCSPISGHRSVSWYQQTPGQGLQFLFEYFSETQRNKGNFPGRFSGRQFSNSRSEMNVSTLELGDSALYLCASSLTVDPNAGELFFGEGSRLTVL.

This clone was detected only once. Here the CDR3 reads CASSVAVWGRGTDTQYF. CDR3 bases: TGTGCCAGCAGCGTAGCAGTTTGGGGGAGGGGCACAGATACGCAGTATTTT. This chain uses TRBV9 with TRBJ2-3, with TRBD2 matching over 7 bases. The germline V gene has CDR1 SGDLS and CDR2 YYNGEE. CDR3 length equals 17 residues. V dropped 0 bases and J dropped 1; count of bases not matched to a gene: 8.

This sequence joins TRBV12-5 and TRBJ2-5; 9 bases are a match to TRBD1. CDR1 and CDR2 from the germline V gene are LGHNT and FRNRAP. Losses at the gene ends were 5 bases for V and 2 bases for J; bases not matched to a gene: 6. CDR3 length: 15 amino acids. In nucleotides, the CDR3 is TGTGCTAGTGGTCCCCCGGGACAGGGACAAGAGACCCAGTACTTC. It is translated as CASGPPGQGQETQYF.

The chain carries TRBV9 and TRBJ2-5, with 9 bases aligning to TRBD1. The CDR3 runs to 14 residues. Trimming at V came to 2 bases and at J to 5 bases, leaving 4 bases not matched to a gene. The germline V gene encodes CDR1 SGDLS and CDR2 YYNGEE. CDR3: CASSVTGGEETQYF. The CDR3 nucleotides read TGTGCCAGCAGCGTGACAGGGGGAGAGGAGACCCAGTACTTC.

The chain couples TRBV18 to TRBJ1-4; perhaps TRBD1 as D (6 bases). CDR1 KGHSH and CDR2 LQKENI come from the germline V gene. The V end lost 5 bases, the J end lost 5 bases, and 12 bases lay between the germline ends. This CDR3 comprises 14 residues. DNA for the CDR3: TGTGCCAGCTCAAGTCAGGGGAGAAATGAAAAACTGTTTTTT. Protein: CASSSQGRNEKLFF. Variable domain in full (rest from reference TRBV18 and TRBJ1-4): NAGVMQNPRHLVRRRGQEARLRCSPMKGHSHVYWYRQLPEEGLKFMVYLQKENIIDESGMPKERFSAEFPKEGPSILRIQQVVRGDSAAYFCASSSQGRNEKLFFGSGTQLSVL.

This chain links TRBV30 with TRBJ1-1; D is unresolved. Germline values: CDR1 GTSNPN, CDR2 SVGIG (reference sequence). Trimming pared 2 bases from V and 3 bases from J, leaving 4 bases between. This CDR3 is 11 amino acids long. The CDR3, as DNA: TGTGCCTGGAGTAATTACACTGAAGCTTTCTTT. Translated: CAWSNYTEAFF.

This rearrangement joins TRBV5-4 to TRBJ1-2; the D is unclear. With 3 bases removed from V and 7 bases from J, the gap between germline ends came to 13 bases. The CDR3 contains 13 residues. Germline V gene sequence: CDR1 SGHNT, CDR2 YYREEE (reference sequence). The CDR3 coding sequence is TGTGCCAGCAGCTACGGTGGTCCGACTGGCTACACCTTC. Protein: CASSYGGPTGYTF.

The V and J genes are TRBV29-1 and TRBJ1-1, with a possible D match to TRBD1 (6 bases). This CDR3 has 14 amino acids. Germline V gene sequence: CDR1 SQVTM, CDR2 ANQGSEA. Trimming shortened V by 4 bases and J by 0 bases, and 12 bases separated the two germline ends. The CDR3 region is CSVAPTGMNTEAFF. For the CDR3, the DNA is TGCAGCGTTGCCCCGACAGGCATGAACACTGAAGCTTTCTTT.

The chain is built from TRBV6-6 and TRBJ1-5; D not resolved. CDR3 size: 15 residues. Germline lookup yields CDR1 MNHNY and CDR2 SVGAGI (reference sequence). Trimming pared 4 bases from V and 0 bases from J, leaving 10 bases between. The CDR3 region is CASSSERNSNQPQHF. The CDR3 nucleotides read TGTGCCAGCAGTTCCGAACGAAATAGCAATCAGCCCCAGCATTTT.

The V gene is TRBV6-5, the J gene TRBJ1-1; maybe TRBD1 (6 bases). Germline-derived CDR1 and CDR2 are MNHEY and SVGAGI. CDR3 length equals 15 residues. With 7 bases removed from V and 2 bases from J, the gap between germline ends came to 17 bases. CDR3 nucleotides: TGTGCCAGCACCCTGGTGGGGGGGGGCAACACTGAAGCTTTCTTT. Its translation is CASTLVGGGNTEAFF.

Here the CDR3 reads CAWSQGGMNEQYF. CDR3 coding DNA: TGTGCCTGGAGTCAGGGGGGCATGAACGAGCAGTACTTC. The gene calls are TRBV30 and TRBJ2-7, with TRBD1 as a possible D gene (7 bases). The CDR3 covers 13 residues. Germline V gene data show CDR1 as GTSNPN and CDR2 as SVGIG (reference sequence). The germline V and J ends were trimmed by 2 bases and 5 bases, with 13 bases remaining between them.

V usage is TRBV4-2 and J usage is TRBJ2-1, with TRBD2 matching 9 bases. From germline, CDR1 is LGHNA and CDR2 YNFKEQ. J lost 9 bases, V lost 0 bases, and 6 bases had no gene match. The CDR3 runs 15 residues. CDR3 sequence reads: CASSQEGAGGPEQFF. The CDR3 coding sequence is TGTGCCAGCAGCCAAGAAGGGGCGGGGGGGCCTGAGCAGTTCTTC.

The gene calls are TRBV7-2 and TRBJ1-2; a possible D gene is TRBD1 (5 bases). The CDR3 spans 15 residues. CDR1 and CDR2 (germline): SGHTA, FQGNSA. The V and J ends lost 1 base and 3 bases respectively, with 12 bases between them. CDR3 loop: CASSLGWGGDYGYTF. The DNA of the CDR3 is TGTGCCAGCAGCTTAGGGTGGGGCGGGGACTATGGCTACACCTTC.

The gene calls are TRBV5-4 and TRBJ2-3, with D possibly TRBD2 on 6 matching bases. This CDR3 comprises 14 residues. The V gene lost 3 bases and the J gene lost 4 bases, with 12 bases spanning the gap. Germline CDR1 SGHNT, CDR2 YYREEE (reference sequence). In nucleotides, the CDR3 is TGTGCCAGCAGCTGGGGAGGCGGCGCAGATACGCAGTATTTT. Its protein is CASSWGGGADTQYF.

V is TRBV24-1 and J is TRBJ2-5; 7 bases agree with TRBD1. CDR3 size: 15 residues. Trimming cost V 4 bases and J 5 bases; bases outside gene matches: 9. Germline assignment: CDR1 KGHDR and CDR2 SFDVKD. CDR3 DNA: TGTGCCACCAGTGACCCCCGGACAGGCGGCGAGACCCAGTACTTC. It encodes CATSDPRTGGETQYF.

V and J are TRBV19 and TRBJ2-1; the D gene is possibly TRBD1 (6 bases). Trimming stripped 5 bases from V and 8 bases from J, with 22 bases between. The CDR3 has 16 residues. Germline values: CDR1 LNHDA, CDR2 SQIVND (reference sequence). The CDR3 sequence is CASSLTLQGLGDEQFF. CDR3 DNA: TGTGCCAGTAGTCTAACTTTACAGGGATTGGGTGATGAGCAGTTCTTC.

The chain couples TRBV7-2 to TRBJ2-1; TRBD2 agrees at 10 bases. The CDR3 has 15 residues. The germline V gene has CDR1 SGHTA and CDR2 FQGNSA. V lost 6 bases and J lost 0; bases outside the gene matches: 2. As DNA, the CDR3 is TGTGCCAGCAGACTAGCGGGGAGCTCCTACAATGAGCAGTTCTTC. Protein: CASRLAGSSYNEQFF.

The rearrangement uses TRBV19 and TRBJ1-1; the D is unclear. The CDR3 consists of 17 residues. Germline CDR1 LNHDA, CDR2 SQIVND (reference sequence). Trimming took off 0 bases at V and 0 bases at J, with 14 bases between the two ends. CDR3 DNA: TGTGCCAGTAGTATAGATTCGTACAGCTTCATGAACACTGAAGCTTTCTTT. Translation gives CASSIDSYSFMNTEAFF.

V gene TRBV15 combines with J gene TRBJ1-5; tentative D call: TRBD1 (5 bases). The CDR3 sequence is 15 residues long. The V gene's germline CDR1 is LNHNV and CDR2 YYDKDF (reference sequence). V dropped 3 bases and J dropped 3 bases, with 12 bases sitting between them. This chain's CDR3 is CATSRSGGFNQPQHF. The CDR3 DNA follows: TGTGCCACCAGCAGGAGTGGGGGTTTCAATCAGCCCCAGCATTTT.

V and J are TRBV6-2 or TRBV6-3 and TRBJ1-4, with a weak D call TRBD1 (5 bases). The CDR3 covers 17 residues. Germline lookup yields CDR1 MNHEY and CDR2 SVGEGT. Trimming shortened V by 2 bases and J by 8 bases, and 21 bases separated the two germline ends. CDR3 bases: TGTGCCAGCAGTTACGGCAGGGAAAGACGAATGAGCGAAAAACTGTTTTTT. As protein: CASSYGRERRMSEKLFF.